Below, 28 T cell receptor beta chains from the same sample are listed, as sequenced in a study of molecular identifiers for immune sequencing clone quantification. MiXCR, applied by TCRdb to the PCR reads, yields one record per CDR3 protein. The profile covers about 320,000 distinct CDR3 sequences, with over 20% appearing a single time and approximately 0.84% taken by the ten largest. Sequenced sample: naive CD8+ T cells from blood, with Jurkat cell RNA spiked in. Regarding subset: FACS-sorted CD8+CD4-CCR7+CD45RA+ naive T cells. These receptors were collected from a human donor in good health. Some libraries in this study had Jurkat cell RNA spiked in.

Turning to this clonotype: One junction end disagrees with the germline gene, perhaps due to a read error. The V call is TRBV28, the J call TRBJ2-7; possible D gene TRBD2, 6 bases. This CDR3 has 14 amino acids. CDR1 and CDR2 (germline): MDHEN, SYDVKM. The CDR3 DNA reads TGTGCCAGCAGTTGGGGACTGAGCTCCTACGGGCAGTACTTC. Its protein is CASSWGLSSYGQYF. Variable domain in full (rest from reference TRBV28 and TRBJ2-7): DVKVTQSSRYLVKRTGEKVFLECVQDMDHENMFWYRQDPGLGLRLIYFSYDVKMKEKGDIPEGYSVSREKKERFSLILESASTNQTSMYLCASSWGLSSYGQYFGPGTRLTVT.

There are many counts of this clonotype. The V and J genes are TRBV6-5 and TRBJ2-7; unclear D gene. Per the germline V gene, CDR1 is MNHEY and CDR2 is SVGAGI. The CDR3 length is 14 residues. Trimming stripped 0 bases from V and 2 bases from J, with 8 bases between. In DNA, the CDR3 is TGTGCCAGCAGTTACTCGGGGATACCCTACGAGCAGTACTTC. This sequence encodes CASSYSGIPYEQYF.

This clonotype was counted many times. The CDR3 nucleotides read TGTGCCAGCAGTGAACTGTCTCGACCCTTGCACAATGAGCAGTTCTTC. Its protein product is CASSELSRPLHNEQFF. The chain links TRBV6-1 to TRBJ2-1; D is unresolved. Trimming pared 2 bases from V and 5 bases from J, leaving 16 bases between. This CDR3 contains 16 residues. Germline CDR1 is MNHNS and CDR2 is SASEGT.

This chain connects TRBV5-1 to TRBJ2-3; D ambiguous. The V and J ends lost 0 bases and 10 bases respectively, with 9 bases between them. The V gene's germline CDR1 is SGHRS and CDR2 YFSETQ. The CDR3 is 12 residues long. The CDR3 DNA reads as TGCGCCAGCAGCTTGGGGCCGCTGGCGCAGTATTTT. It is translated as CASSLGPLAQYF.

The genes are TRBV18 and TRBJ1-1; D remains ambiguous. The CDR3 sequence is 11 residues long. Deletions cut 6 bases from V and 7 bases from J, with 9 bases between. CDR1 and CDR2 from the germline V gene are KGHSH and LQKENI. The CDR3 loop is CASSAGSEAFF. The CDR3, as DNA: TGTGCCAGCTCGGCCGGGAGTGAAGCTTTCTTT.

This clonotype appeared many times. This chain uses TRBV5-6 with TRBJ1-1; the match to TRBD1 covers 8 bases. CDR1 and CDR2 from the germline V gene are SGHDT and YYEEEE. The CDR3 is made up of 15 amino acids. V lost 4 bases and J lost 4; bases outside the gene matches: 9. The chain's CDR3 is CASSPTGEGITEAFF. The CDR3 bases are TGTGCCAGCAGCCCGACAGGGGAAGGGATCACTGAAGCTTTCTTT.

The chain is built from TRBV13 and TRBJ2-7, with 7 bases identical to TRBD2. Looked up from germline, CDR1 is PRHDT and CDR2 is FYEKMQ (reference sequence). CDR3 length: 14 residues. With 5 bases clipped from V and 2 bases from J, the junction kept 6 bases outside the gene matches. CDR3 DNA: TGTGCCAGCAGCGGGACTACCCTACCCTACGAGCAGTACTTC. It codes for CASSGTTLPYEQYF.

Many counts were recorded for this clonotype. This chain connects TRBV28 to TRBJ1-6, with unresolved D. The CDR3 is 14 residues long. The V gene lost 3 bases and the J gene lost 10 bases, with 13 bases spanning the gap. Per the germline V gene, CDR1 is MDHEN and CDR2 is SYDVKM. CDR3 loop: CASSFFGSDSPLHF. The CDR3 DNA reads as TGTGCCAGCAGTTTCTTCGGGAGTGACTCACCCCTCCACTTT.

This clonotype was detected ten times or more. For the CDR3, the DNA is TGCGCCAGCAGCCATCATGGGGGCTCCTACGAGCAGTACTTC. Translated: CASSHHGGSYEQYF. The genes are TRBV4-3 and TRBJ2-7; either TRBD1 or TRBD2 may supply D (5 bases each). V lost 3 bases, J lost 0 bases, and 9 bases lay in between. Germline V gene lookup returns CDR1 LGHNA and CDR2 YSLEER. This CDR3 is built from 14 residues.

As to this clonotype: A read error is possible here, since a much larger clone lies one base away. This chain joins TRBV29-1 and TRBJ2-2; maybe TRBD1 (6 bases). Trimming cost V 4 bases and J 7 bases, with 13 bases left between them. The CDR3 runs 13 residues. Germline lookup yields CDR1 SQVTM and CDR2 ANQGSEA. CDR3 residues: CSVARGEVGELFF. CDR3 coding DNA: TGCAGCGTTGCCAGGGGAGAGGTCGGGGAGCTGTTTTTT.

A word on this clonotype: Being one base from a much bigger clone, this may be a read error. This chain links TRBV18 with TRBJ2-5; the D is unclear. Germline V gives CDR1 KGHSH, CDR2 LQKENI. V was clipped by 6 bases and J by 4 bases, with 18 bases between them. The CDR3 runs to 15 residues. CDR3 sequence: CASSEPQVYLETQYF. DNA of the CDR3: TGTGCCAGCTCCGAACCGCAGGTATACCTAGAGACCCAGTACTTC.

Turning to this clonotype: A much larger clone is a single base away; this may be a read error. CDR3 sequence: CASSYSRYTEASF. CDR3 nucleotide sequence: TGTGCCAGCAGTTACTCTAGATACACTGAAGCTTCCTTT. V gene TRBV6-5 combines with J gene TRBJ1-1; D is uncertain. Germline V gene sequence: CDR1 MNHEY, CDR2 SVGAGI. The CDR3 runs 13 residues.

This clonotype came up a few times. The chain is built from TRBV5-1 and TRBJ1-1; a possible D gene is TRBD1 (6 bases). CDR1 and CDR2 (germline): SGHRS, YFSETQ. This CDR3 has 14 amino acids. V was trimmed by 1 base and J by 5 bases, leaving 12 bases between them. CDR3: CASSLTGIVTEAFF. DNA of the CDR3: TGCGCCAGCAGCTTGACAGGGATCGTAACTGAAGCTTTCTTT.

This clonotype was recorded a few times. The rearrangement uses TRBV4-3 and TRBJ1-2; TRBD1 agrees at 7 bases. The V and J ends lost 0 bases and 4 bases, in that order; junction bases with no gene match: 5. The germline V gene encodes CDR1 LGHNA and CDR2 YSLEER. The CDR3 has 15 residues. This chain's CDR3 is CASSQEVPGGYGYTF. In DNA form, the CDR3 reads TGCGCCAGCAGCCAAGAGGTCCCAGGGGGCTATGGCTACACCTTC.

Note on this clonotype: Compared with germline, one end of the junction differs, possibly owing to a read error. The J gene is TRBJ2-1, the V gene TRBV27; the match to TRBD1 covers 9 bases. Germline CDR1 is MNHEY and CDR2 is SMNVEV (reference sequence). This CDR3 is 15 amino acids long. In DNA form, the CDR3 reads TGTGCCAGCGTTGCACGGGGACAGGGCTACGATGAGCAGTTCTTC. It translates to CASVARGQGYDEQFF.

Worth noting for this clonotype: The junction departs from the called germline gene at one end, perhaps through a read error. The J gene is TRBJ1-5, the V gene TRBV4-2; D not certain. The CDR3 extends over 15 amino acids. Germline CDR1 reads LGHNA; CDR2 reads YNFKEQ. CDR3 nucleotides: TGTGCCAGCAACCAATTGGTGTCAGGAAAGCAGCCCCAGCATTTT. The encoded protein is CASNQLVSGKQPQHF.

V usage is TRBV30 and J usage is TRBJ2-7, with 8 bases fitting TRBD2. This CDR3 spans 15 amino acids. V shed 0 bases, J shed 4 bases, and the junction held 8 bases outside the gene matches. Germline assignment: CDR1 GTSNPN and CDR2 SVGIG (reference sequence). The CDR3 nucleotides read TGTGCCTGGAGTGTCCCGGGACTAGGGGGGTACGAGCAGTACTTC. Protein product: CAWSVPGLGGYEQYF.

As to this clonotype: A clone one base away is much larger, so this may be a read error. This chain connects TRBV6-5 to TRBJ2-5; D unclear. Germline V gene sequence: CDR1 MNHEY, CDR2 SVGAGI. Trimming took 2 bases from V and 4 from J, leaving 17 bases between them. The CDR3 is 16 amino acids. The CDR3 is CASSYRSHSTSETQYF. As DNA, the CDR3 is TGTGCCAGCAGTTACCGGTCGCACTCCACCTCAGAGACCCAGTACTTC.

This clonotype has at least ten counts. This CDR3 is CASSLEVLFGTSVYNEQFF. DNA of the CDR3: TGTGCCAGCAGCTTAGAGGTATTGTTTGGGACTAGCGTATACAATGAGCAGTTCTTC. The chain joins TRBV7-2 to TRBJ2-1; the match to TRBD2 covers 10 bases. The junction had 13 bases not matched to a gene; V was cut back by 1 base and J by 4 bases. CDR1 and CDR2 (germline): SGHTA, FQGNSA. The CDR3 length is 19 residues.

This clonotype occurred many times. The J gene is TRBJ2-7, the V gene TRBV28; no clear D. Per germline, CDR1 MDHEN and CDR2 SYDVKM. The CDR3 length is 13 residues. Trimming removed 5 bases from V and 3 bases from J, with 11 bases in between. DNA for the CDR3: TGTGCCAGCAGTGCCGCCGGAAACTACGAGCAGTACTTC. This translates into CASSAAGNYEQYF. The full variable domain, with the rest looked up from reference TRBV28 and TRBJ2-7, is DVKVTQSSRYLVKRTGEKVFLECVQDMDHENMFWYRQDPGLGLRLIYFSYDVKMKEKGDIPEGYSVSREKKERFSLILESASTNQTSMYLCASSAAGNYEQYFGPGTRLTVT.

Worth noting for this clonotype: A much larger clone differs by one base, so this may be a read error. The chain couples TRBV30 to TRBJ1-1; D not certain. V was clipped by 0 bases and J by 6 bases, with 11 bases between them. CDR1 and CDR2 from the germline V gene are GTSNPN and SVGIG (reference sequence). The CDR3 is made up of 13 amino acids. CDR3 nucleotides: TGTGCCTGGAGTGTAGGGCCACACGCTGAAGCTTTCTTT. It specifies CAWSVGPHAEAFF.

CDR3 amino acids: CASSPGTSGGAGTYNEQFF. Written as DNA, the CDR3 is TGTGCCAGCAGCCCCGGGACTAGCGGGGGGGCCGGCACCTACAATGAGCAGTTCTTC. This chain joins TRBV7-9 and TRBJ2-1; 16 positions match TRBD2. Germline CDR1 is SEHNR and CDR2 is FQNEAQ (reference sequence). V dropped 5 bases and J dropped 2; count of bases not matched to a gene: 9. The CDR3 covers 19 residues. The whole variable domain, filled in from reference TRBV7-9 and TRBJ2-1, reads DTGVSQNPRHKITKRGQNVTFRCDPISEHNRLYWYRQTLGQGPEFLTYFQNEAQLEKSRLLSDRFSAERPKGSFSTLEIQRTEQGDSAMYLCASSPGTSGGAGTYNEQFFGPGTRLTVL.

Comment on this clonotype: Being one base from a much bigger clone, this may be a read error. The chain uses TRBV19 and TRBJ2-7; D might be TRBD2 (5 bases). The germline CDR1 and CDR2 sequences are LNHDA and SQIVND (reference sequence). CDR3 length equals 15 residues. CDR3 in DNA: TGTGCCAGTAGTTTTGGCCCGGACTCCTCCTACGAGCCGTACTTC. This encodes CASSFGPDSSYEPYF.

This clonotype was seen many times. This chain joins TRBV5-6 and TRBJ2-7; 10 bases match TRBD2. The CDR3 loop spans 17 amino acids. Germline V gene lookup returns CDR1 SGHDT and CDR2 YYEEEE. Trimming cost V 0 bases and J 4 bases; bases outside gene matches: 10. CDR3 loop: CASSLGSLAGVEYEQYF. The CDR3 DNA reads TGTGCCAGCAGCTTGGGTAGCCTAGCGGGAGTAGAGTACGAGCAGTACTTC. The variable domain in full, completed from reference TRBV5-6 and TRBJ2-7, reads DAGVTQSPTHLIKTRGQQVTLRCSPKSGHDTVSWYQQALGQGPQFIFQYYEEEERQRGNFPDRFSGHQFPNYSSELNVNALLLGDSALYLCASSLGSLAGVEYEQYFGPGTRLTVT.

This clonotype was picked up many times. The chain carries TRBV4-3 and TRBJ1-3; D remains unclear. CDR3 size: 15 residues. Trimming removed 0 bases at V and 0 bases at J, with 6 bases between. Germline CDR1 LGHNA, CDR2 YSLEER. CDR3 nucleotide sequence: TGCGCCAGCAGCCAAGAGGCAGACTCTGGAAACACCATATATTTT. Its translation: CASSQEADSGNTIYF.

This clonotype was seen many times. The rearrangement joins TRBV4-1 to TRBJ2-3; a weak D match, TRBD2 (5 bases). Germline V gene sequence: CDR1 MGHRA, CDR2 YSYEKL. V was shortened by 1 base and J by 10 bases, with 18 bases between the two germline ends. The CDR3 is 15 amino acids. The CDR3 DNA follows: TGCGCCAGCAGCCAAGTGGACTCCGTAGCGAAGCCGCAGTATTTT. It specifies CASSQVDSVAKPQYF.

About this clonotype: This may stem from a read error, because a much larger clone lies one nucleotide away. The CDR3 here is CATSDSSGSNEQLF. CDR3 nucleotides: TGTGCCACCAGTGATTCTAGCGGGAGTAATGAGCAGCTCTTC. The V and J genes are TRBV24-1 and TRBJ2-1, with TRBD2 matching 10 bases. Germline loops: CDR1 KGHDR, CDR2 SFDVKD. The CDR3 is 14 amino acids.

The chain uses TRBV10-3 and TRBJ2-7; 8 bases match TRBD2. Germline CDR1 and CDR2: ENHRY and SYGVKD. The V segment lost 3 bases and the J segment 5 bases; nucleotides outside the gene matches: 3. This CDR3 has 13 amino acids. The CDR3 nucleotides are TGTGCCATCAGTGACCTTAGCGGGGACGAGCAGTACTTC. Its protein is CAISDLSGDEQYF.